A single sample gave rise to the 6 T cell receptor beta chains below, sequenced in a study of T cells in Graves' hyperthyroidism and ophthalmopathy. Regions amplified from RNA transcripts were the TCR beta CDR3 regions. The HTBI primer set served for first-round RT-PCR of the TCR CDR3. One entry per CDR3 protein, called by TCRdb with MiXCR from the multiplex PCR reads. This table holds about 720,000 distinct CDR3 sequences, about 15% found once. The specimen was blood. The receptors shown here come from a man aged 18 to 29 with Graves' hyperthyroidism.

This clonotype was counted many times. The chain links TRBV18 to TRBJ2-7, with 10 nucleotides matching TRBD1. The V and J ends lost 8 bases and 2 bases, in that order; junction bases with no gene match: 6. From germline, CDR1 is KGHSH and CDR2 LQKENI. The length of the CDR3 is 14 residues. CDR3 amino acids: CASSPGTGAYEQYF. The CDR3, as DNA: TGTGCCAGCAGTCCCGGGACAGGGGCCTACGAGCAGTACTTC.

The J gene is TRBJ1-1, the V gene TRBV5-6, with D unresolved. The CDR3 extends over 13 amino acids. Germline V CDR1 and CDR2: SGHDT, YYEEEE. V lost 0 bases and J 11 bases, leaving 14 bases between the germline ends. This chain's CDR3 is CASSLGEGLDAFF. The CDR3 coding sequence is TGTGCCAGCAGCTTGGGAGAAGGGTTGGATGCTTTCTTT.

Ten or more counts support this clonotype. The chain combines TRBV27 with TRBJ2-1, with 9 bases aligning to TRBD2. In germline, CDR1 is MNHEY, CDR2 SMNVEV (reference sequence). V lost 5 bases, J lost 3 bases, and 5 bases stayed unmatched. This CDR3 has 15 residues. The CDR3 sequence is CASSLSGRFYNEQFF. CDR3 DNA sequence: TGTGCCAGCAGTCTAAGCGGGAGGTTCTACAATGAGCAGTTCTTC.

This clonotype was recorded a few times. The J gene is TRBJ2-2, the V gene TRBV20-1; 13 bases match TRBD2. This CDR3 has 16 amino acids. The germline CDR1 and CDR2 sequences are DFQATT and SNEGSKA (reference sequence). Losses at the gene ends were 6 bases for V and 6 bases for J; bases not matched to a gene: 10. The CDR3, as DNA: TGCAGTGCCCGCGGACTAGCGGGAGATGAGGCCGGGGAGCTGTTTTTT. Translation gives CSARGLAGDEAGELFF.

This clonotype was recorded at least ten times. The chain employs TRBV7-3 and TRBJ2-1, with 9 bases aligning to TRBD2. Germline lookup yields CDR1 SGHTA and CDR2 FQGTGA. The V gene end was trimmed by 1 base and the J gene end by 5 bases; junction bases not matched to a gene: 0. The CDR3 is 14 residues long. CDR3 nucleotides: TGTGCCAGCAGCTTAAGCGGGAGGGACAATGAGCAGTTCTTC. The encoded protein is CASSLSGRDNEQFF.

The rearrangement joins TRBV7-9 to TRBJ1-5; 8 bases map to TRBD1. The V gene end was trimmed by 5 bases and the J gene end by 0 bases; junction bases not matched to a gene: 3. The germline gives CDR1 SEHNR, CDR2 FQNEAQ (reference sequence). The CDR3 covers 15 residues. CDR3 loop: CASSQTGDSNQPQHF. The CDR3 DNA is TGTGCCAGCAGCCAGACAGGGGATAGCAATCAGCCCCAGCATTTT.